The table lists the clone carrying this TCR beta chain with a few counts. CDR1 SGHDT and CDR2 YYEEEE come from the germline V gene. V was pared by 4 bases and J by 11 bases, with 18 bases between. The CDR3 spans 14 residues. This sample stems from a study of control samples from healthy donors and cancer patients. TCRdb's table, derived via immunoSEQ multiplex PCR, lists solely in-frame clones and lacks some. The table includes fewer than 200,000 clones, just under 95% detected once. Material for sequencing was blood. The clonotype originates from a woman aged 60-75 years in good health. The V call is TRBV5-6, the J call TRBJ1-4; maybe TRBD1 (5 bases). The CDR3 bases are TGTGCCAGCAGCCCCGGGACCCGAGGCGCCAAACTGTTTTTT. It specifies CASSPGTRGAKLFF.